This T cell receptor (beta chain) was observed in a study of radiotherapy plus CTLA-4 blockade in lung cancer. Study-level results: After radiotherapy and ipilimumab, tumor-derived clones expanded in peripheral blood.

Trimming cost V 2 bases and J 2 bases, with 10 bases left between them. This CDR3 comprises 15 residues. The germline V gene has CDR1 SGHRS and CDR2 YFSETQ. Patients with chemo-refractory metastatic non-small-cell lung cancer received focal radiation plus CTLA-4 blockade with ipilimumab. Concerning this clone: Its antigen is unidentified. The same CDR3 is also encoded by other DNA sequences in this sample.

Clones were sequenced by immunoSEQ multiplex PCR, and TCRdb holds only the in-frame ones, with some missing. The data show around 40,000 clones, around 75% seen once. This specimen consisted of peripheral blood, obtained from a patient treated with radiotherapy plus ipilimumab. The TCR sequence derives from a human donor with non-small cell lung cancer who had stable disease on radiotherapy plus ipilimumab. The chain combines TRBV5-1 with TRBJ1-4; D may be TRBD1 (6 bases). CDR3 protein: CASSLTGFTNEKLFF. For the CDR3, the DNA is TGCGCCAGCAGCTTAACAGGGTTTACTAATGAAAAACTGTTTTTT.